This paragraph reports one T cell receptor beta chain. Sequencing used immunoSEQ multiplex PCR; TCRdb keeps in-frame clones, though not all of them. The table includes approximately 89,000 clones, approximately 94% detected once. This entry is derived from a study of T cell changes during pregnancy in multiple sclerosis. Source: peripheral blood, taken in the third trimester of pregnancy. This receptor was identified in a female donor with multiple sclerosis, enrolled in a pregnancy study.

The CDR3 sequence is CASSFDAGRNEQFF. CDR3 nucleotides: TGTGCCAGCAGCTTTGACGCAGGGCGGAATGAGCAGTTCTTC. The chain joins TRBV5-4 to TRBJ2-1, with D tentatively TRBD1 (5 bases). This CDR3 comprises 14 residues. The germline V gene encodes CDR1 SGHNT and CDR2 YYREEE (reference sequence). V gave up 2 bases and J gave up 7 bases, with 13 bases separating them.